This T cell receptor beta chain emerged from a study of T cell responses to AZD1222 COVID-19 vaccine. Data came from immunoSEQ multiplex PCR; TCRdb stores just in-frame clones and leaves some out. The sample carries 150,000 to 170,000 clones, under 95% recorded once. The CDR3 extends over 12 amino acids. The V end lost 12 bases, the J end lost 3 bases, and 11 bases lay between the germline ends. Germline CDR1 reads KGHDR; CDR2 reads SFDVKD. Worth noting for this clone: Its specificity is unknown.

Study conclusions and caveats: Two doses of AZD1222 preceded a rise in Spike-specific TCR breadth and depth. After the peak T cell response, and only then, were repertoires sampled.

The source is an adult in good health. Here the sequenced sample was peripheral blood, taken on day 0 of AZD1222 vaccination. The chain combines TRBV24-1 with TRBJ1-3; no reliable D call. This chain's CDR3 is CAVSSDGNTIYF. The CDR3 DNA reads TGTGCCGTCTCTTCGGATGGAAACACCATATATTTT.